This T cell receptor (beta chain) was documented in a study of blood T cell repertoires in COVID-19. Overall study: PBMCs, B-cell-depleted T cells, or T cells were the source of the cDNA or gDNA that made up the material.

Repertoires were generated with immunoSEQ multiplex PCR, while TCRdb's copy carries only in-frame clones and drops some. The sample includes about 350,000 clones, approximately 91% of them seen just once. The V gene lost 7 bases and the J gene lost 2 bases, with 16 bases spanning the gap. Germline V gene sequence: CDR1 LNHDA, CDR2 SQIVND (reference sequence). The CDR3 covers 15 residues. Sample: PBMCs or T cells enriched from blood (not recorded which). The receptor was derived from a woman aged 25 to 39 who had been exposed to COVID-19. V gene TRBV19 combines with J gene TRBJ2-3; D may be TRBD1 (6 bases). The CDR3 here is CASTSGRGFTDTQYF. CDR3 nucleotide sequence: TGTGCCAGTACCTCGGGAAGGGGGTTCACAGATACGCAGTATTTT.